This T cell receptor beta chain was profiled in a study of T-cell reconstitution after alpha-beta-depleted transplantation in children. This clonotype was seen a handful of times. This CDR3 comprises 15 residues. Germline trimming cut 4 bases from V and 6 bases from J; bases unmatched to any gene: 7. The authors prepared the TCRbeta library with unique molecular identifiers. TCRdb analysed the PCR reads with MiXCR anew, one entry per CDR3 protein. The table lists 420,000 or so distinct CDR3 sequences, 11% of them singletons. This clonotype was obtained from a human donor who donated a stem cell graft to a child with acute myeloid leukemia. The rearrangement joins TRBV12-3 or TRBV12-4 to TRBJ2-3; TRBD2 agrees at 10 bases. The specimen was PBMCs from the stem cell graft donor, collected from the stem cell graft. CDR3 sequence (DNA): TGTGCCAGCAGTTACAGCGGGAGGGCCGGTGATACGCAGTATTTT. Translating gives CASSYSGRAGDTQYF.